Below are 18 T cell receptor beta chains sequenced from a single sample in a study of blood T cell repertoires in COVID-19. TCRdb keeps only in-frame clones here, not all; method: immunoSEQ multiplex PCR. The data show under 300,000 clones, around nine tenths seen once. What was sequenced was peripheral blood. These receptors were collected from a man younger than 45 with COVID-19, enrolled during active disease.

CDR3 DNA: TGCGCCAGCACCTTAGCGGGGGGGTCAGATACGCAGTATTTT. Protein: CASTLAGGSDTQYF. The V gene is TRBV5-1, the J gene TRBJ2-3; 11 positions match TRBD2. Trimming cost V 6 bases and J 4 bases; bases outside gene matches: 4. There are 14 residues in the CDR3. Germline values: CDR1 SGHRS, CDR2 YFSETQ.

The genes are TRBV5-6 and TRBJ1-5; D ambiguous. Per the germline V gene, CDR1 is SGHDT and CDR2 is YYEEEE. The CDR3 has 15 residues. V lost 4 bases, J lost 6 bases, and 17 bases lay in between. CDR3 coding DNA: TGTGCCAGCAGCGGCGGCCCCGGGGAGAGTCAGCCCCAGCATTTT. It is translated as CASSGGPGESQPQHF.

The chain carries TRBV2 and TRBJ2-7, with D possibly being TRBD2 (6 bases). The CDR3 loop spans 14 amino acids. Trimming cost V 1 base and J 9 bases, with 16 bases left between them. Germline V CDR1 and CDR2: SNHLY, FYNNEI. In DNA form, the CDR3 reads TGTGCCAGCAGTGAAGTATTAGGGAGGTCTCCGCAGTACTTC. Protein product: CASSEVLGRSPQYF.

This chain uses TRBV4-1 with TRBJ1-5, with D uncertain. The CDR3 covers 17 residues. With 4 bases removed from V and 0 bases from J, the gap between germline ends came to 16 bases. Germline V gene data show CDR1 as MGHRA and CDR2 as YSYEKL. CDR3 in DNA: TGCGCCAGCAGCCGAGCCGCCGGGAGGGATAGCAATCAGCCCCAGCATTTT. It codes for CASSRAAGRDSNQPQHF.

The chain has TRBV19 and TRBJ1-1, with D maybe TRBD1 (6 bases). Trimming cost V 8 bases and J 4 bases, with 14 bases left between them. The CDR3 extends over 13 amino acids. Germline-derived CDR1 and CDR2 are LNHDA and SQIVND (reference sequence). This CDR3 reads CASSGVQGTEAFF. The CDR3 region has the DNA TGTGCCAGTTCAGGGGTGCAAGGCACTGAAGCTTTCTTT.

V is TRBV29-1 and J is TRBJ1-1; tentative D call: TRBD1 (5 bases). The CDR3 length is 11 residues. Trimming took 4 bases from V and 11 from J, leaving 14 bases between them. Germline V gene data show CDR1 as SQVTM and CDR2 as ANQGSEA. The CDR3 DNA follows: TGCAGCGTTGCATTCAGGGCGGACGCTTTCTTT. It codes for CSVAFRADAFF.

The chain links TRBV27 to TRBJ2-3, with 7 bases fitting TRBD1. Germline V lookup: CDR1 MNHEY, CDR2 SMNVEV (reference sequence). CDR3 length: 13 amino acids. J was trimmed by 3 bases and V by 8 bases; bases with no gene match: 5. The CDR3 coding sequence is TGTGCCAGCGGGTACAGGGGAACAGATACGCAGTATTTT. Protein product: CASGYRGTDTQYF.

The rearrangement joins TRBV5-4 to TRBJ1-1, with a tentative D call TRBD1 (6 bases). V lost 2 bases and J lost 4, with 15 bases in between. This CDR3 comprises 15 residues. CDR1 SGHNT and CDR2 YYREEE come from the germline V gene (reference sequence). The CDR3 DNA reads TGTGCCAGCAGCTTCGGTTGGGGGCAGGGCACTGAAGCTTTCTTT. Translating it yields CASSFGWGQGTEAFF. Together with reference TRBV5-4 and TRBJ1-1, the CDR3 gives the full variable domain: ETGVTQSPTHLIKTRGQQVTLRCSSQSGHNTVSWYQQALGQGPQFIFQYYREEENGRGNFPPRFSGLQFPNYSSELNVNALELDDSALYLCASSFGWGQGTEAFFGQGTRLTVV.

The chain employs TRBV2 and TRBJ2-7; maybe TRBD1 (6 bases). CDR1 SNHLY and CDR2 FYNNEI come from the germline V gene. The CDR3 runs 15 residues. Trimming pared 6 bases from V and 2 bases from J, leaving 17 bases between. For the CDR3, the DNA is TGTGCCAGCAGGATGAACAGGGCTAGGGCCTACGAGCAGTACTTC. As protein: CASRMNRARAYEQYF.

This chain joins TRBV5-4 and TRBJ2-3, with D perhaps TRBD2 (5 bases). The germline V gene has CDR1 SGHNT and CDR2 YYREEE (reference sequence). This CDR3 comprises 14 residues. The V end was cut by 0 bases, the J end by 5 bases, with 10 bases between. The CDR3 is CASSLARAGDTQYF. As DNA, the CDR3 is TGTGCCAGCAGCTTGGCAAGGGCGGGAGATACGCAGTATTTT.

The chain employs TRBV20-1 and TRBJ2-1; maybe TRBD1 (5 bases). With 6 bases removed from V and 8 bases from J, the gap between germline ends came to 11 bases. CDR1 and CDR2 from the germline V gene are DFQATT and SNEGSKA (reference sequence). The CDR3 consists of 11 residues. CDR3 DNA sequence: TGCAGTGCCATATCAGGGTATGAGCAGTTCTTC. This codes for CSAISGYEQFF.

The chain links TRBV4-1 to TRBJ1-2; D may be TRBD1 (5 bases). The V gene lost 4 bases and the J gene lost 8 bases, with 17 bases spanning the gap. The CDR3 totals 14 residues. Germline assignment: CDR1 MGHRA and CDR2 YSYEKL. CDR3 in amino acids: CASSREDNSGGYTF. The CDR3 DNA reads as TGCGCCAGCAGCCGTGAGGACAACTCCGGCGGCTACACCTTC.

The V call is TRBV10-3, the J call TRBJ2-5; tentatively, D is TRBD2 (6 bases). The CDR3 runs to 15 residues. CDR1 and CDR2 (germline): ENHRY, SYGVKD. Trimming pared 3 bases from V and 5 bases from J, leaving 16 bases between. The CDR3 is CAISDSDRERETQYF. DNA for the CDR3: TGTGCCATCAGTGACTCGGACCGGGAGCGGGAGACCCAGTACTTC.

CDR3 DNA sequence: TGTGCCAGCAGTGAAGCGGATGGAGGGAACTATGGCTACACCTTC. This codes for CASSEADGGNYGYTF. The chain carries TRBV6-1 and TRBJ1-2; no clear D. V gave up 0 bases and J gave up 2 bases, with 10 bases separating them. This CDR3 region has 15 residues. Germline V CDR1 and CDR2: MNHNS, SASEGT.

The chain combines TRBV19 with TRBJ1-2, with unresolved D. The CDR3 sequence is 14 residues long. Germline V lookup: CDR1 LNHDA, CDR2 SQIVND (reference sequence). The V end lost 5 bases, the J end lost 5 bases, and 15 bases lay between the germline ends. CDR3 protein: CASSRRDLIYGYTF. DNA for the CDR3: TGTGCCAGTAGTCGGCGGGATTTGATTTATGGCTACACCTTC.

The chain combines TRBV4-2 with TRBJ2-1; 7 positions agree with TRBD1. V trimming: 4 bases; J trimming: 9 bases; junction bases outside the gene matches: 18. Per the germline V gene, CDR1 is LGHNA and CDR2 is YNFKEQ. The CDR3 totals 17 residues. The CDR3 DNA reads TGTGCCAGCAGCCCCCCCGAGGGGGCCGGTGCGGGTGGTGAGCAGTTCTTC. Its translation is CASSPPEGAGAGGEQFF.

The chain carries TRBV6-5 and TRBJ1-5; D unresolved. Between the trimmed V and J ends, which lost 6 bases and 6 bases, there was a span of 15 bases. The CDR3 is 14 residues long. The V gene's germline CDR1 is MNHEY and CDR2 SVGAGI. CDR3 nucleotide sequence: TGTGCCAGCAGCCGCGTCGGTGGAGGTCAGCCCCAGCATTTT. Protein: CASSRVGGGQPQHF.

The chain is built from TRBV3-1 (or the pseudogene TRBV3-2) and TRBJ2-3, with TRBD2 matching over 14 bases. J was trimmed by 2 bases and V by 5 bases; bases with no gene match: 3. This CDR3 comprises 16 residues. CDR1 and CDR2 (germline): LGHDT, YNNKEL (reference sequence). The CDR3 region is CASSWTSGGITDTQYF. The CDR3 bases are TGTGCCAGCAGCTGGACTAGCGGGGGGATCACAGATACGCAGTATTTT.